The 10 T cell receptor beta chains below all came from one sample that was sequenced in a study of T cells in Graves' hyperthyroidism and ophthalmopathy. RNA transcripts served as the template for amplifying TCR beta CDR3 regions. The HTBI primer set drove a first-round RT-PCR of the TCR CDR3. TCRdb used MiXCR to reprocess the multiplex PCR reads, holding one entry per CDR3 protein. There are 600,000 to 700,000 distinct CDR3 sequences in the sample; roughly 14% occur only once, and approximately 4.2% lies in the top ten. Sequenced material: blood. These TCRs come from a woman between 35 and 50 years old with Graves' ophthalmopathy.

This clonotype was seen at least ten times. This chain connects TRBV28 to TRBJ1-2, with TRBD1 matching over 8 bases. The junction had 4 bases not matched to a gene; V was cut back by 4 bases and J by 0 bases. The CDR3 covers 15 residues. Per germline, CDR1 MDHEN and CDR2 SYDVKM. In nucleotides, the CDR3 is TGTGCCAGCAGTTCCATGGGACAGGCTAACTATGGCTACACCTTC. It codes for CASSSMGQANYGYTF.

This clonotype appeared many times. The gene calls are TRBV30 and TRBJ2-7; no clear D gene. The V end was cut by 2 bases, the J end by 2 bases, with 13 bases between. Germline CDR1 is GTSNPN and CDR2 is SVGIG (reference sequence). The CDR3 has 14 residues. CDR3 loop: CAWSLDGSPYEQYF. As DNA, the CDR3 is TGTGCCTGGAGTTTGGATGGGTCCCCCTACGAGCAGTACTTC.

This clonotype was counted many times. This chain connects TRBV28 to TRBJ2-5; maybe TRBD2 (6 bases). The CDR3 sequence is 15 residues long. CDR1 is MDHEN, CDR2 SYDVKM, per germline. Trimming left V 3 bases short and J 4 bases short, with 15 bases between. In nucleotides, the CDR3 is TGTGCCAGCAGTTTGGTTCCTGAGGGAGGAGAGACCCAGTACTTC. It yields the protein CASSLVPEGGETQYF.

This clonotype was counted many times. V is TRBV6-5 and J is TRBJ2-5, with 12 bases fitting TRBD2. CDR1 is MNHEY and CDR2 is SVGAGI in the germline V gene. The length of the CDR3 is 17 residues. The V gene end was trimmed by 4 bases and the J gene end by 5 bases; junction bases not matched to a gene: 11. CDR3 in DNA: TGTGCCAGCAGTTCACGGGCCCTAGCGGGAGGGCCGGAGACCCAGTACTTC. Protein product: CASSSRALAGGPETQYF.

This clonotype was detected ten times or more. The rearrangement joins TRBV3-1 to TRBJ1-2, with TRBD1 as a possible D gene (5 bases). The germline V and J ends were trimmed by 4 bases and 9 bases, with 15 bases remaining between them. This CDR3 spans 13 amino acids. CDR1 and CDR2 (germline): LGHDT, YNNKEL (reference sequence). The CDR3 loop reads CASSPGTGLSYTF. For the CDR3, the DNA is TGTGCCAGCAGCCCAGGGACGGGACTAAGCTACACCTTC.

This clonotype was seen many times. The chain recombines TRBV15 with TRBJ2-2; unclear D gene. CDR1 and CDR2 from the germline V gene are LNHNV and YYDKDF (reference sequence). Trimming pared 1 base from V and 5 bases from J, leaving 8 bases between. The CDR3 runs 14 residues. The CDR3 spells CATSRVVGTGELFF. The CDR3 nucleotides read TGTGCCACCAGCAGAGTAGTGGGAACCGGGGAGCTGTTTTTT.

The chain links TRBV5-1 to TRBJ2-5; TRBD2 aligns across 8 bases. V was pared by 0 bases and J by 1 base, with 2 bases of the junction left unmatched. This CDR3 has 15 residues. Per germline, CDR1 SGHRS and CDR2 YFSETQ. The CDR3 coding sequence is TGCGCCAGCAGCTTGGGGGGACTAGTCCAAGAGACCCAGTACTTC. It encodes CASSLGGLVQETQYF. The full variable domain, with the rest looked up from reference TRBV5-1 and TRBJ2-5, is KAGVTQTPRYLIKTRGQQVTLSCSPISGHRSVSWYQQTPGQGLQFLFEYFSETQRNKGNFPGRFSGRQFSNSRSEMNVSTLELGDSALYLCASSLGGLVQETQYFGPGTRLLVL.

This clonotype was recorded many times. The chain joins TRBV6-2 or TRBV6-3 to TRBJ1-1; D unclear. Per the germline V gene, CDR1 is MNHEY and CDR2 is SVGEGT. Trimming pared 2 bases from V and 3 bases from J, leaving 7 bases between. The CDR3 is made up of 13 amino acids. CDR3 amino acids: CASSYPGDTEAFF. The CDR3 DNA follows: TGTGCCAGCAGTTACCCCGGGGACACTGAAGCTTTCTTT.

The chain employs TRBV6-5 and TRBJ2-5, with 7 positions matching TRBD1. The CDR3 contains 15 residues. Germline V CDR1 and CDR2: MNHEY, SVGAGI. With 4 bases clipped from V and 1 base from J, the junction kept 6 bases outside the gene matches. Here the CDR3 reads CASSSNRDSQETQYF. CDR3 nucleotides: TGTGCCAGCAGTTCCAATCGGGACAGCCAAGAGACCCAGTACTTC.

This clonotype was seen many times. V is TRBV7-2 and J is TRBJ2-7; D is perhaps TRBD2 (5 bases). Trimming pared 6 bases from V and 3 bases from J, leaving 15 bases between. CDR3 length equals 14 residues. CDR1 and CDR2 from the germline V gene are SGHTA and FQGNSA. CDR3 protein: CASSRNTGFYEQYF. As DNA, the CDR3 is TGTGCCAGCAGTAGAAATACGGGGTTCTACGAGCAGTACTTC.